The clone carrying this T cell receptor beta chain was found a few times. The data were obtained in a study of T cells in Graves' hyperthyroidism and ophthalmopathy. Study details: Peripheral blood specimens were obtained at initial diagnosis, prior to any treatment.

From RNA transcripts, TCR beta CDR3 regions were amplified. Primed by the HTBI set, a first-round RT-PCR was run on the TCR CDR3. TCRdb called the multiplex PCR reads again in MiXCR, with one record for every CDR3 protein. The table includes approximately 400,000 distinct CDR3 sequences, 13% to 15% detected once. CDR3 size: 16 residues. Per the germline V gene, CDR1 is LGHNT and CDR2 is FRNRAP. The V and J ends lost 2 bases and 1 base respectively, with 13 bases between them. Uncontrolled infection, other autoimmune disease, pregnancy or lactation disqualified patients from enrolment. V and J are TRBV12-5 and TRBJ2-3; D call uncertain. This clonotype was sampled from a woman aged 25 to 39 with Graves' ophthalmopathy. Material: blood. CDR3 DNA: TGTGCTAGTGGTTTGTTTTTAGGCCCCGGCACAGATACGCAGTATTTT. This sequence encodes CASGLFLGPGTDTQYF.